This TCR beta chain is from a study of patients and donors after allogeneic stem cell transplantation. Each CDR3 protein is one row after TCRdb ran MiXCR on the RT-PCR reads. The table lists approximately 170,000 distinct CDR3 sequences, 24% of them singletons. The sample comprised blood, either unsorted or a sorted T cell fraction (not recorded which). The sequence was obtained from a human donor who was either an allogeneic HSCT recipient or a stem cell or donor lymphocyte infusion donor (not recorded which). It is not recorded whose cells these are; they may come from a transplant donor.

CDR3 bases: TGCAGCGTCCGACAGGGGAGTATGGACGAGCAGTACTTC. Residues: CSVRQGSMDEQYF. The chain employs TRBV29-1 and TRBJ2-7; TRBD1 matches 8 bases. Germline V gives CDR1 SQVTM, CDR2 ANQGSEA. V lost 6 bases, J lost 5 bases, and 9 bases stayed unmatched. The CDR3 runs 13 residues.